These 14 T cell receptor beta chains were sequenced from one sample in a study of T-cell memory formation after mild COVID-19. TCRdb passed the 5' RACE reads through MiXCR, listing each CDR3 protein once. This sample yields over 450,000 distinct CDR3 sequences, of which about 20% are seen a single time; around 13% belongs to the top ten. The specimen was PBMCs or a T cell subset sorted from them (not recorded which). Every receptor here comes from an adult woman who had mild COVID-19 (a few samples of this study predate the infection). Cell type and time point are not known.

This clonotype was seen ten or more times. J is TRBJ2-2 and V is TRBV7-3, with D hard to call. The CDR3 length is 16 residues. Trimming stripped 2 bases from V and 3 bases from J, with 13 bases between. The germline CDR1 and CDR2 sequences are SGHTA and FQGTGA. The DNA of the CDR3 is TGTGCCAGCAGCTTACTTGGCGAGCAGCACACCGGGGAGCTGTTTTTT. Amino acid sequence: CASSLLGEQHTGELFF.

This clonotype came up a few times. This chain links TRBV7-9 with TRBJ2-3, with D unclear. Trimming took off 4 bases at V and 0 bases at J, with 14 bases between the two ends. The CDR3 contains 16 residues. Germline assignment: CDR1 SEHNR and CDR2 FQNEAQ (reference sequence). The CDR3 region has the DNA TGTGCCAGCAGCTCCTTAGGCGCCGCTAGCACAGATACGCAGTATTTT. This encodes CASSSLGAASTDTQYF.

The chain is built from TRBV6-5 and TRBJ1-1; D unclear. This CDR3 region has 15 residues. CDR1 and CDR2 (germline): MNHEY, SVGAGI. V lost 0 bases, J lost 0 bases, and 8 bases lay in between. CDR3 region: CASSYSSLMNTEAFF. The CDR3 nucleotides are TGTGCCAGCAGTTACTCGAGTTTGATGAACACTGAAGCTTTCTTT.

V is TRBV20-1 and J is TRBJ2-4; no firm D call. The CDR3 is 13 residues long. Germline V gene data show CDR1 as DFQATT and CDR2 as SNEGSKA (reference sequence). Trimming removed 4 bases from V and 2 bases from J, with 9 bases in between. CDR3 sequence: CSATQPTKNIQYF. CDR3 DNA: TGCAGTGCTACGCAACCTACCAAAAACATTCAGTACTTC.

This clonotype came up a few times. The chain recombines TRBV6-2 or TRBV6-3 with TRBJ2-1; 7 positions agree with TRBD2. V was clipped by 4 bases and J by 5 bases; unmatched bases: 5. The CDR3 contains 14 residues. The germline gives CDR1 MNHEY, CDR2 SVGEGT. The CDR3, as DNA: TGTGCCAGCAGTTCCGAGCGGGACGACAATGAGCAGTTCTTC. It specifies CASSSERDDNEQFF.

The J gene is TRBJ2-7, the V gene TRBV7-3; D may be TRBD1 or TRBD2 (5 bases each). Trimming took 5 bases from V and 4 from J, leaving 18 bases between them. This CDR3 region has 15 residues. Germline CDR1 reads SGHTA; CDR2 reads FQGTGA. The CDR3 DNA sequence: TGTGCCAGCAGCCCCCGACCGAATGGGGGTTACGAGCAGTACTTC. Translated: CASSPRPNGGYEQYF.

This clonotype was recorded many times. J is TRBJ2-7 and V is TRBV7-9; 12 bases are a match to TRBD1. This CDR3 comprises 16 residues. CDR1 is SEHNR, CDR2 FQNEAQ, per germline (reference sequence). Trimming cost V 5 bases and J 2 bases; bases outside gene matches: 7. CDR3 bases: TGTGCCAGCAGCGGGGGACAGGGGGCAGACCCCTACGAGCAGTACTTC. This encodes CASSGGQGADPYEQYF.

In nucleotides, the CDR3 is TGTGCCAGCAGCCTCCGACTAGCGGCGAACACCGGGGAGCTGTTTTTT. Translating gives CASSLRLAANTGELFF. This sequence joins TRBV7-2 and TRBJ2-2; 9 bases fit TRBD2. This CDR3 spans 16 amino acids. Germline lookup yields CDR1 SGHTA and CDR2 FQGNSA. With V trimmed by 5 bases and J by 0 bases, 4 bases remained unmatched.

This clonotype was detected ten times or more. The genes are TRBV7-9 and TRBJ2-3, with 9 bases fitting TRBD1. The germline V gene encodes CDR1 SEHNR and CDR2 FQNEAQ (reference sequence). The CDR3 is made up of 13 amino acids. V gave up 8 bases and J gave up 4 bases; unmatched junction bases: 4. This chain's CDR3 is CASRGQGSDTQYF. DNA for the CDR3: TGTGCCAGCCGTGGACAGGGGTCAGATACGCAGTATTTT.

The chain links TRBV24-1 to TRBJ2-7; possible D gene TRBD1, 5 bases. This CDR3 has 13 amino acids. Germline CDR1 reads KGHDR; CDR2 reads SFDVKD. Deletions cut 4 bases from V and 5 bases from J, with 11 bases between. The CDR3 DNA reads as TGTGCCACCAGTGAGGGGTCAGGGAACGAGCAGTACTTC. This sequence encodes CATSEGSGNEQYF.

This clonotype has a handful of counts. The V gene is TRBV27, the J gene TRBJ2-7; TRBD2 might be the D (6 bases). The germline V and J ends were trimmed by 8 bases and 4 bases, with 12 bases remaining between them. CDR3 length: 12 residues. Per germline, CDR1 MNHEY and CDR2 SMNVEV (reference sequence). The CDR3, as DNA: TGTGCCAGCGCCCGCCGGGGGTACGAGCAGTACTTC. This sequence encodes CASARRGYEQYF.

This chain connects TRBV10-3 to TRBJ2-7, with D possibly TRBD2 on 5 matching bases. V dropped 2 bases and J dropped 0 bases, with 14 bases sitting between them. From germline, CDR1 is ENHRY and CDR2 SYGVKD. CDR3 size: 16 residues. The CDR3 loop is CAISEAPLALSYEQYF. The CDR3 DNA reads TGTGCCATCAGTGAGGCCCCCCTAGCCCTCTCCTACGAGCAGTACTTC.

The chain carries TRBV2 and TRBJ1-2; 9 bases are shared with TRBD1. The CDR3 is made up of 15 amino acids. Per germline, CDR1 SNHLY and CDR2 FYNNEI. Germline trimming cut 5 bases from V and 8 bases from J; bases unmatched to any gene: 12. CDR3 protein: CASSPGTGGAEGYTF. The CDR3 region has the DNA TGTGCCAGCAGTCCGGGAACAGGGGGCGCGGAGGGCTACACCTTC.

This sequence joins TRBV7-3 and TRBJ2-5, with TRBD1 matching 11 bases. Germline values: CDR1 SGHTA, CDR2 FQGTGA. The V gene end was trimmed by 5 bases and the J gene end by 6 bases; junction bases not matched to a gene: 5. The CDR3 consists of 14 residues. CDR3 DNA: TGTGCCAGCAGCCCCGGACAGGGGGCGCAGACCCAGTACTTC. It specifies CASSPGQGAQTQYF.